One and the same sample provided the 21 T cell receptor beta chains below, sequenced in a study of T cell changes during pregnancy in multiple sclerosis. Using immunoSEQ multiplex PCR, the repertoire was profiled, and TCRdb retains in-frame clones only, with some absent. The data hold 95,000 to 150,000 clones, with approximately 93% observed a single time. Sequencing was performed on peripheral blood, taken before pregnancy. All receptors come from a female donor with multiple sclerosis, enrolled in a pregnancy study.

The chain has TRBV5-8 and TRBJ2-3; TRBD2 aligns across 9 bases. Germline CDR1 reads SGHTS; CDR2 reads YDEGEE. The CDR3 spans 20 residues. The J segment lost 3 bases and the V segment lost 0 bases, leaving 17 bases of the junction unmatched. In DNA form, the CDR3 reads TGTGCCAGCAGCTTGGGCGGACTAGCGCCAAAGGTCCTGTCGACAGATACGCAGTATTTT. It is translated as CASSLGGLAPKVLSTDTQYF. Based on the CDR3 plus reference TRBV5-8 and TRBJ2-3, the full variable domain is EAGVTQSPTHLIKTRGQQATLRCSPISGHTSVYWYQQALGLGLQFLLWYDEGEERNRGNFPPRFSGRQFPNYSSELNVNALELEDSALYLCASSLGGLAPKVLSTDTQYFGPGTRLTVL.

The chain combines TRBV9 with TRBJ2-3; D is unclear. Germline V gene data show CDR1 as SGDLS and CDR2 as YYNGEE. The CDR3 consists of 14 residues. Trimming removed 2 bases at V and 1 base at J, with 8 bases between. CDR3 coding DNA: TGTGCCAGCAGCGTGGGCCTCGGCACAGATACGCAGTATTTT. It encodes CASSVGLGTDTQYF.

The chain recombines TRBV5-4 with TRBJ2-1, with 9 nucleotides matching TRBD1. Germline V gene sequence: CDR1 SGHNT, CDR2 YYREEE (reference sequence). CDR3 length equals 15 residues. V lost 4 bases and J lost 2; bases outside the gene matches: 4. CDR3 region: CASSRDRDPYNEQFF. DNA for the CDR3: TGTGCCAGCAGCCGGGACAGGGACCCCTACAATGAGCAGTTCTTC.

V and J are TRBV11-2 and TRBJ1-1; D perhaps matches TRBD1 (6 bases). The CDR3 is 15 residues long. Trimming pared 5 bases from V and 7 bases from J, leaving 20 bases between. In germline, CDR1 is SGHAT, CDR2 FQNNGV. CDR3 sequence (DNA): TGTGCCAGCAGCCCGAACGGGGCCTCCAGGGGTGAAGCTTTCTTT. Protein: CASSPNGASRGEAFF.

The rearrangement links TRBV5-8 to TRBJ2-3; D possibly corresponds to TRBD2 (5 bases). The germline V gene encodes CDR1 SGHTS and CDR2 YDEGEE. The CDR3 consists of 16 residues. V was pared by 1 base and J by 2 bases, with 14 bases between. For the CDR3, the DNA is TGTGCCAGCAGCTTGACTCGGCTAGCCGACACAGATACGCAGTATTTT. Translated: CASSLTRLADTDTQYF.

The chain employs TRBV19 and TRBJ1-5; 9 bases align to TRBD1. The germline gives CDR1 LNHDA, CDR2 SQIVND (reference sequence). The CDR3 runs to 16 residues. Losses at the gene ends were 1 base for V and 4 bases for J; bases not matched to a gene: 5. The chain's CDR3 is CASSIAAGQGNQPQHF. The CDR3, as DNA: TGTGCCAGTAGTATAGCTGCCGGACAGGGGAATCAGCCCCAGCATTTT.

The chain uses TRBV10-3 and TRBJ2-5, with 7 bases lining up with TRBD1. V shed 5 bases, J shed 1 base, and the junction held 7 bases outside the gene matches. Germline V gene sequence: CDR1 ENHRY, CDR2 SYGVKD. The CDR3 loop spans 15 amino acids. CDR3 in amino acids: CAISTGDPGQETQYF. The CDR3 DNA is TGTGCCATCAGTACAGGGGACCCGGGCCAAGAGACCCAGTACTTC.

V is TRBV27 and J is TRBJ2-7; the D gene is possibly TRBD2 (5 bases). CDR3 size: 14 residues. Trimming stripped 5 bases from V and 5 bases from J, with 16 bases between. CDR1 is MNHEY, CDR2 SMNVEV, per germline (reference sequence). DNA of the CDR3: TGTGCCAGCAGTCCCGGGATCCCGGGGAACGAGCAGTACTTC. It yields the protein CASSPGIPGNEQYF.

This clone appeared once. The chain is built from TRBV19 and TRBJ2-1; 9 positions agree with TRBD1. With 3 bases clipped from V and 8 bases from J, the junction kept 5 bases outside the gene matches. This CDR3 is built from 14 residues. Germline assignment: CDR1 LNHDA and CDR2 SQIVND (reference sequence). CDR3 region: CASSIGTGIDEQFF. DNA for the CDR3: TGTGCCAGTAGTATCGGGACAGGGATTGATGAGCAGTTCTTC. The variable domain in full, with the rest retrieved from reference TRBV19 and TRBJ2-1, is DGGITQSPKYLFRKEGQNVTLSCEQNLNHDAMYWYRQDPGQGLRLIYYSQIVNDFQKGDIAEGYSVSREKKESFPLTVTSAQKNPTAFYLCASSIGTGIDEQFFGPGTRLTVL.

The J gene is TRBJ2-1, the V gene TRBV4-2, with 7 positions matching TRBD2. J lost 3 bases, V lost 0 bases, and 5 bases had no gene match. This CDR3 has 16 amino acids. Germline lookup yields CDR1 LGHNA and CDR2 YNFKEQ. In DNA form, the CDR3 reads TGTGCCAGCAGCCAAGATTTGGGGGGGGGCTACAATGAGCAGTTCTTC. Its translation is CASSQDLGGGYNEQFF.

The rearrangement joins TRBV2 to TRBJ1-6; D might be TRBD1 (6 bases). The CDR3 length is 13 residues. Trimming pared 7 bases from V and 7 bases from J, leaving 11 bases between. The germline CDR1 and CDR2 sequences are SNHLY and FYNNEI. CDR3 sequence reads: CASTPDRNSPLHF. Here the CDR3 DNA reads TGTGCCAGCACCCCCGACAGGAATTCACCCCTCCACTTT.

The table lists this clone with a count of one. The chain links TRBV7-3 to TRBJ2-7, with 7 positions matching TRBD1. The germline V gene encodes CDR1 SGHTA and CDR2 FQGTGA. The trim removed 2 bases at V and 1 base at J, leaving 11 bases unmatched. The CDR3 is 17 residues long. The CDR3 spells CASSLGKPGQTSYEQYF. In DNA, the CDR3 is TGTGCCAGCAGCTTAGGAAAGCCGGGACAGACTTCCTACGAGCAGTACTTC. The full variable domain, its missing parts supplied by reference TRBV7-3 and TRBJ2-7, is GAGVSQTPSNKVTEKGKYVELRCDPISGHTALYWYRQSLGQGPEFLIYFQGTGAADDSGLPNDRFFAVRPEGSVSTLKIQRTERGDSAVYLCASSLGKPGQTSYEQYFGPGTRLTVT.

V usage is TRBV5-4 and J usage is TRBJ2-3, with D possibly being TRBD2 (6 bases). Germline CDR1 SGHNT, CDR2 YYREEE (reference sequence). The V and J ends lost 4 bases and 2 bases respectively, with 14 bases between them. The CDR3 loop spans 15 amino acids. CDR3 in DNA: TGTGCCAGCAGCCCCATCCGGGGGAACACAGATACGCAGTATTTT. Translated: CASSPIRGNTDTQYF.

The chain joins TRBV5-8 to TRBJ1-2; 10 bases line up with TRBD1. V was clipped by 3 bases and J by 6 bases; unmatched bases: 8. Germline V gene lookup returns CDR1 SGHTS and CDR2 YDEGEE. There are 15 residues in the CDR3. The CDR3 reads CASSWTTGGEDGYTF. The CDR3 region has the DNA TGTGCCAGCAGCTGGACGACAGGGGGCGAGGATGGCTACACCTTC.

V and J are TRBV14 and TRBJ2-7; no clear D. V lost 1 base and J 4 bases, leaving 5 bases between the germline ends. Germline V gene lookup returns CDR1 SGHDN and CDR2 FVKESK. The CDR3 is 12 residues long. CDR3 loop: CASSQVAYEQYF. CDR3 nucleotides: TGTGCCAGCAGCCAAGTTGCGTACGAGCAGTACTTC.

The chain recombines TRBV5-4 with TRBJ2-3; D might be TRBD2 (5 bases). The CDR3 is 15 amino acids. The germline V and J ends were trimmed by 6 bases and 5 bases, with 19 bases remaining between them. CDR1 is SGHNT and CDR2 is YYREEE in the germline V gene (reference sequence). The CDR3 DNA follows: TGTGCCAGCAAAACTAGATGGGATCGCGGAGATACGCAGTATTTT. Translation: CASKTRWDRGDTQYF.

CDR3 sequence: CASSPLIEPNPEAFF. The CDR3 bases are TGTGCCAGCTCACCGCTCATCGAGCCCAATCCAGAAGCTTTCTTT. The gene calls are TRBV18 and TRBJ1-1; D uncertain. This CDR3 region has 15 residues. Germline V gives CDR1 KGHSH, CDR2 LQKENI. The V end was cut by 3 bases, the J end by 8 bases, with 19 bases between.

The chain links TRBV2 to TRBJ1-5, with D unclear. The V end lost 4 bases, the J end lost 6 bases, and 13 bases lay between the germline ends. This CDR3 has 14 amino acids. Per the germline V gene, CDR1 is SNHLY and CDR2 is FYNNEI. In DNA, the CDR3 is TGTGCCAGCAGTGCGGACGGAGCGGGTCAGCCCCAGCATTTT. This codes for CASSADGAGQPQHF.

This clone was counted once. The gene calls are TRBV18 and TRBJ2-7; 7 nucleotides match TRBD2. CDR1 KGHSH and CDR2 LQKENI come from the germline V gene. The CDR3 length is 14 residues. After removal of 2 bases from V and 3 bases from J, the junction contained 4 bases not matched to a gene. The CDR3 nucleotides read TGTGCCAGCTCACCAGTGGGACTACACTACGAGCAGTACTTC. It yields the protein CASSPVGLHYEQYF.

This clone occurred once. The CDR3 DNA reads TGTGCCTGGCTCCCGGGGGGGGGCAGAGCAACGACCAAAAACATTCAGTACTTC. The encoded protein is CAWLPGGGRATTKNIQYF. The rearrangement links TRBV30 to TRBJ2-4; 8 positions agree with TRBD2. Germline V CDR1 and CDR2: GTSNPN, SVGIG (reference sequence). Unmatched junction bases numbered 17, after V lost 5 bases and J lost 2 bases. CDR3 size: 18 residues. Using reference TRBV30 and TRBJ2-4 for the parts outside the CDR3, the full variable domain is SQTIHQWPATLVQPVGSPLSLECTVEGTSNPNLYWYRQAAGRGLQLLFYSVGIGQISSEVPQNLSASRPQDRQFILSSKKLLLSDSGFYLCAWLPGGGRATTKNIQYFGAGTRLSVL.

The chain links TRBV7-6 to TRBJ2-5; TRBD2 matches 9 bases. This CDR3 has 14 amino acids. Germline-derived CDR1 and CDR2 are SGHVS and FNYEAQ. The V gene end was trimmed by 6 bases and the J gene end by 13 bases; junction bases not matched to a gene: 15. The CDR3 sequence: CASRRGGAAVHSYF. DNA of the CDR3: TGTGCCAGCAGGCGCGGGGGGGCCGCGGTCCATTCGTACTTC.